This T cell receptor (beta chain) came from a study of T cell changes during pregnancy in multiple sclerosis. The germline gives CDR1 LNHDA, CDR2 SQIVND (reference sequence). The CDR3 has 15 residues. The V segment lost 7 bases and the J segment 3 bases; nucleotides outside the gene matches: 9. Method: immunoSEQ multiplex PCR; TCRdb's copy keeps in-frame clones and lacks some. This table has some 23,000 clones, around 88% appearing once. This sequence joins TRBV19 and TRBJ2-3; TRBD1 aligns across 8 bases. This clonotype was sampled from a female donor in good health, enrolled as a control in a pregnancy study. The sequenced sample was CD4+ T cells from peripheral blood mononuclear cells, obtained in the first trimester of pregnancy. DNA for the CDR3: TGTGCCAGTACTTCAGGGGGCGCGGGAACAGATACGCAGTATTTT. This encodes CASTSGGAGTDTQYF.